The sequence of this TCR beta chain was determined in a study of siplizumab effects on memory and regulatory T cells. Study-level findings and limits: The mean Treg-derived percentage of mappable alloreactive CD4+ clones was around 69% with siplizumab compared with less than 35% in controls.

Sequencing was performed with immunoSEQ multiplex PCR; in TCRdb, only in-frame clones are kept and a portion is missing. The data show around 110,000 clones, with about 95% seen just once and about 1.8% held by the top ten. Germline assignment: CDR1 LGHNA and CDR2 YNFKEQ. J lost 2 bases, V lost 1 base, and 2 bases had no gene match. The CDR3 runs 15 residues. For this clone: As yet, its antigen is unknown.

This rearrangement joins TRBV4-2 to TRBJ2-3, with 8 bases fitting TRBD1. The sequencing input was non-Treg CD4+ T cells sorted from blood. This TCR was sampled from a human donor in good health. Here the CDR3 DNA reads TGTGCCAGCAGCCAAGGGACAGGGCTCACAGATACGCAGTATTTT. The encoded protein is CASSQGTGLTDTQYF.